This T cell receptor (beta chain) was found in a study of shared clonotypes between healthy human individuals. With 2 bases removed from V and 5 bases from J, the gap between germline ends came to 7 bases. CDR1 and CDR2 from the germline V gene are LNHDA and SQIVND (reference sequence). The CDR3 spans 13 residues. Memory CD4+ cells were the fraction left after CD45RA+ naive selection. Method: immunoSEQ multiplex PCR; TCRdb's copy keeps in-frame clones and lacks some. The sample has 150,000 to 200,000 clones; about 93% are singletons. Concerning this clone: Additional DNA sequences in this sample encode the identical CDR3.

This rearrangement joins TRBV19 to TRBJ1-5; the D gene is possibly TRBD1 (5 bases). Sequenced: naive CD4+ T cells sorted from blood. Subset specified: CD45RA+ positively selected. The receptor was isolated from a woman in her twenties or thirties in good health. The CDR3 nucleotides read TGTGCCAGTAGTATATGGGGGGATCAGCCCCAGCATTTT. Residues: CASSIWGDQPQHF.